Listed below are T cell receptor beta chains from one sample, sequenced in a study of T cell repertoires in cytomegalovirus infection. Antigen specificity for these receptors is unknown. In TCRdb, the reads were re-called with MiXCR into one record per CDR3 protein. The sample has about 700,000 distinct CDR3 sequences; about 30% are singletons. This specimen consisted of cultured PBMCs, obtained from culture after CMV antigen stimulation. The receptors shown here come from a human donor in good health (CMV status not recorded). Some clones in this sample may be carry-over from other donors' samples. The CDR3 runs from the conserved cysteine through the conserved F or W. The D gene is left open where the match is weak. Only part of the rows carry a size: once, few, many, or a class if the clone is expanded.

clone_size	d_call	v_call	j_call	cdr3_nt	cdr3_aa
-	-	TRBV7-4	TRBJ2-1	TGTGCCAGCAGCCCACCCCGGGGGGCCGGAACTGGTGAGCAGTTCTTC	CASSPPRGAGTGEQFF
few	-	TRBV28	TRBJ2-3	TGTGCCAGCACACCTCTCGTCACAGATACGCAGTATTTT	CASTPLVTDTQYF
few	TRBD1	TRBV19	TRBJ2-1	TGTGCCAGTACCGCCGGGACAGGCGTCTACAATGAGCAGTTCTTC	CASTAGTGVYNEQFF
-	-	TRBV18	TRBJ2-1	TGTGCCAGCTCACCTTGGGTAGAGGAGACGAGGGAGCAGTTCTTC	CASSPWVEETREQFF
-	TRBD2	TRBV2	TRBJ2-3	TGTGCCAGCAGTGCTGGACTAGCGAGAACAGATACGCAGTATTTT	CASSAGLARTDTQYF
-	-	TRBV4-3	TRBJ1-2	TGCGCCAGCAGCCAAGAGGGACACGGCGCTAACTATGGCTACACCTTC	CASSQEGHGANYGYTF
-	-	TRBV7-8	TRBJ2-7	TGTGCCAGCAGCTTGGGGCTAGACGAGCAGTACTTC	CASSLGLDEQYF
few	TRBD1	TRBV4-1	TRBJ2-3	TGCGCCAGCAGCTCACAGGGGGCAGATACGCAGTATTTT	CASSSQGADTQYF
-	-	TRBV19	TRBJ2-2	TGTGCCAGTACCCCACAGGTTGGGTTCTCCGGGGAGCTGTTTTTT	CASTPQVGFSGELFF
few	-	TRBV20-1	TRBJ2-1	TGCAGTGCGTCACATAGCGAAAGGGCGCACCATGAGCAGTTCTTC	CSASHSERAHHEQFF
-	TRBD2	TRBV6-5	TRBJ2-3	TGTGCCAGCAGTCAACGAGCGGGGGCCAACACAGATACGCAGTATTTT	CASSQRAGANTDTQYF
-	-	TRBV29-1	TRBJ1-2	TGCAGCGTTGAGTCACTGAGCTATGGCTACACCTTC	CSVESLSYGYTF
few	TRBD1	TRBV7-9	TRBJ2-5	TGTGCCACCATACCCGCCCGCGGACAGGGAAACCAAGAGACCCAGTACTTC	CATIPARGQGNQETQYF
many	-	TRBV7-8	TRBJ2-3	TGTGCCAGCAAGTATCTCGGGGGACATACGCAGTATTTT	CASKYLGGHTQYF
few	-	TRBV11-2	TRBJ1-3	TGTGCCAGCAGCTCGCGAAAATGGTTCTCTGGAAACACCATATATTTT	CASSSRKWFSGNTIYF
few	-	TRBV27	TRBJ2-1	TGTGCCAGCAGTCCAGCGGCGGGGAAGCAGTTCTTC	CASSPAAGKQFF
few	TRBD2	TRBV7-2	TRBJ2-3	TGTGCCAGCAGCCCGGGACTAGCGGGGGGGACTCGGTATTTT	CASSPGLAGGTRYF
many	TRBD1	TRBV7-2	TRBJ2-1	TGTGCCAGCAGCTTGGACGGACAGGGGGGTAATGAGCAGTTCTTC	CASSLDGQGGNEQFF
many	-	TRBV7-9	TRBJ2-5	TGTGCCAGCAGCTTAGGGCCCAACGCCCAAGAGACCCAGTACTTC	CASSLGPNAQETQYF
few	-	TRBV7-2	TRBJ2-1	TGTGCCAGCAGCTCCACCCTAGAGGATGAGCAGTTCTTC	CASSSTLEDEQFF